The T cell receptor beta chain described here comes from a study of identical twins. Germline V lookup: CDR1 SGHTA, CDR2 FQGNSA. The ends were cut back, 4 bases at V and 1 base at J, with 6 bases in the middle. This CDR3 is built from 13 residues. TCRdb redid the calling of the 5' RACE reads with MiXCR, one entry per CDR3 protein. The sample records a few hundred thousand distinct CDR3 sequences, roughly 20% being singletons. This clonotype was seen repeatedly, ten times or more. Its antigen is unknown. Study outcomes and limitations: Out-of-frame beta chain sequences displayed weaker excess sharing between twins. For cord blood, abundant beta clonotypes had fewer insertions, unlike memory repertoires, which showed none.

The rearrangement uses TRBV7-2 and TRBJ2-3; no firm D call. This clonotype was sampled from a man aged 50 or older in good health. The source material was naive T cells sorted from blood. In nucleotides, the CDR3 is TGTGCCAGCAGCTCGGATGGCACAGATACGCAGTATTTT. Protein product: CASSSDGTDTQYF.